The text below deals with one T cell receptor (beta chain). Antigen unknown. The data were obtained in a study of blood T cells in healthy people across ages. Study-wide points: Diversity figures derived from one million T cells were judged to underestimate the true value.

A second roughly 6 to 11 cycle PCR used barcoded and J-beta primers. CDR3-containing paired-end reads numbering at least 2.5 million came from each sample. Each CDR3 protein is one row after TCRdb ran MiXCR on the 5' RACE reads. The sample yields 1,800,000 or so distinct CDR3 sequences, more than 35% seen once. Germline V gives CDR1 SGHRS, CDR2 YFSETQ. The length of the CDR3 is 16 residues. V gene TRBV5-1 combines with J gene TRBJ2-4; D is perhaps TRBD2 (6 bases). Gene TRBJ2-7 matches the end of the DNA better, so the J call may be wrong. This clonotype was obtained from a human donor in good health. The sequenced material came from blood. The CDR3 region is CASSFSLAGTPSEQYF. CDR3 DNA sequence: TGCGCCAGCAGCTTTTCCCTCGCGGGGACTCCCTCCGAGCAGTACTTC.